This TCR beta chain was sequenced in a study of T cell repertoires in aging, cancer and after chemotherapy. Study-level information: Donor ages fell into six groups from 30 or younger up to 70 or older. About 9 million TCR reads made up the full dataset. Glioblastoma patients receiving temozolomide-based therapy gave paired samples before and after chemotherapy.

Peripheral blood genomic DNA, not sorted cells or RNA, was the template. On this clonotype: Antigen specificity is unknown.

Rearranged V-D-J TRB sequences were amplified with a mixed TRB-A/B primer pool. From the multiplex PCR reads, TCRdb called clonotypes with MiXCR, one entry per CDR3 protein. The data show roughly 5,000 distinct CDR3 sequences, about two thirds seen once. The study, taken as a whole, reports: Median generation probability rose over the chemotherapy interval in each cancer cohort, suggesting rebound thymic output.

This TCR was sampled from a human donor with a solid tumor. The sequencing sample was made of blood.

CDR3 region: CASSLQDTTDTQYF. The CDR3 region has the DNA TGTGCCAGCAGCTTACAGGATACCACAGATACGCAGTATTTT. The V and J genes are TRBV7-3 and TRBJ2-3; D gene ambiguous. Deletions cut 2 bases from V and 2 bases from J, with 8 bases between. Germline loops: CDR1 SGHTA, CDR2 FQGTGA. The CDR3 has 14 amino acids. The full variable domain, with the rest looked up from reference TRBV7-3 and TRBJ2-3, is GAGVSQTPSNKVTEKGKYVELRCDPISGHTALYWYRQSLGQGPEFLIYFQGTGAADDSGLPNDRFFAVRPEGSVSTLKIQRTERGDSAVYLCASSLQDTTDTQYFGPGTRLTVL.